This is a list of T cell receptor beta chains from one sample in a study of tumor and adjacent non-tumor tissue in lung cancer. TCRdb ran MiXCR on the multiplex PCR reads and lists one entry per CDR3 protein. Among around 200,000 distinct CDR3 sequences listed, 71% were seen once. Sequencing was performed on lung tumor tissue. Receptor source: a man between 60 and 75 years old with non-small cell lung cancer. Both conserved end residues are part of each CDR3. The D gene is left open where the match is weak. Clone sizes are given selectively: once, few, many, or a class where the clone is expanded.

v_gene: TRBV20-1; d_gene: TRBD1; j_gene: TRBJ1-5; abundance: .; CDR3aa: CSASTGESYQPQHF; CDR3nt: TGCAGTGCTAGCACAGGGGAGAGTTATCAACCCCAGCATTTT
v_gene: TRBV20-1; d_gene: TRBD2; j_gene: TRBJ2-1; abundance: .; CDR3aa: CSARVASGNDEQFF; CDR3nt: TGCAGTGCTAGAGTGGCTAGCGGGAACGATGAGCAGTTCTTC
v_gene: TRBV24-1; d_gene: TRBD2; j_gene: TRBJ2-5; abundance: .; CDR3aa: CVTSDGTSRGAETQYF; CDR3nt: TGTGTCACCAGTGATGGGACTAGCAGGGGGGCAGAGACCCAGTACTTC
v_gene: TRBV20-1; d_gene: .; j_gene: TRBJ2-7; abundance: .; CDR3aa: CSARQWSHEQYF; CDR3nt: TGCAGTGCGAGACAGTGGTCACACGAGCAGTACTTC
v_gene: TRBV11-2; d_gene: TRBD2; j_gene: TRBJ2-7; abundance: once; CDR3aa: CASSSVGLAGWGYELCF; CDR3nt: TGTGCCAGCAGCTCCGTGGGACTAGCGGGCTGGGGCTACGAGCTGTGCTTC
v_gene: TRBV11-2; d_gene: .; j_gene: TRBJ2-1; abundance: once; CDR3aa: CASSLAMVSGNEQFF; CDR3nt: TGTGCCAGCAGCTTAGCTATGGTATCTGGCAATGAGCAGTTCTTC
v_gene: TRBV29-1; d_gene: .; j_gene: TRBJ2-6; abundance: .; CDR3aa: CSVETYNSPGANVLTF; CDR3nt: TGCAGCGTTGAAACATACAACTCTCCAGGGGCCAACGTCCTGACTTTC
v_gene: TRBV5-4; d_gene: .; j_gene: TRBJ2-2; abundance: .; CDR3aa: CASSLDVQRQTTTGELFF; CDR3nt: TGTGCCAGCAGCTTGGATGTTCAGCGGCAAACGACCACCGGGGAGCTGTTTTTT
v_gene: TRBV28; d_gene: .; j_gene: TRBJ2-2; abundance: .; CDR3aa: CASSFADFANTWELFF; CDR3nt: TGTGCCAGCAGTTTCGCGGATTTCGCGAACACCTGGGAGCTGTTTTTT
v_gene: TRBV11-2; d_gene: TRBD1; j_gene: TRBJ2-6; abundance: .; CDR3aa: CASGLVPEDRPSGANVLTF; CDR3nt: TGTGCCAGCGGCTTAGTTCCAGAGGACAGGCCCTCTGGGGCCAACGTCTTGACTTTC
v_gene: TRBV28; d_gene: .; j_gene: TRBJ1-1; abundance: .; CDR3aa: CASSMGGPNTEAFF; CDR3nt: TGTGCTAGCAGTATGGGGGGCCCGAACACTGAAGCTTTCTTT
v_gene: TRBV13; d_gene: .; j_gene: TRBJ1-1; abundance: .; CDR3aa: CASSTPTARAEGFF; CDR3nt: TGTGCCAGCAGCACCCCGACCGCTCGCGCTGAAGGTTTCTTT
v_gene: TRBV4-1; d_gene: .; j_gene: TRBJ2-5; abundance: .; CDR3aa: CADSQDKGSWETQYF; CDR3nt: TGCGCCGACAGCCAAGATAAAGGGTCGTGGGAGACCCAGTACTTC
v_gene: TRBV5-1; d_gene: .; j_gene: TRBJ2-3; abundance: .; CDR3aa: CASSFVGGGTDTRYF; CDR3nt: .
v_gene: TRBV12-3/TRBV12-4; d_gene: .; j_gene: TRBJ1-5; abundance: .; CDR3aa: CASSLGVTGSNQPQHF; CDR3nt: TGTGCAAGCAGTTTAGGTGTGACAGGTAGCAATCAGCCCCAGCATTTT
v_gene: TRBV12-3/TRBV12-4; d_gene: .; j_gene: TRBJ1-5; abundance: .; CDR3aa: CASSPSGGDQPQHF; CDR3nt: TGTGCCAGCAGTCCCTCCGGGGGAGACCAGCCCCAGCATTTT
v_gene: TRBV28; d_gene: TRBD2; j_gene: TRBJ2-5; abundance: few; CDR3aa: CASSSFTSGRGTQYF; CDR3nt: TGTGCCAGCAGTTCCTTTACTAGCGGGCGAGGGACCCAGTACTTC
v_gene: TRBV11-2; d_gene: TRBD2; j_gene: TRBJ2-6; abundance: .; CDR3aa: CASSPTSVGATGSNILTF; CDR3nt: TGTGCCAGCAGTCCAACTAGCGTGGGAGCCACTGGGTCCAACATCCTGACTTTC
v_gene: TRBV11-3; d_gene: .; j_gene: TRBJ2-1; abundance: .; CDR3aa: CAISRKGNEQFF; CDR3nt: TGTGCCATCAGTCGGAAGGGTAATGAGCAGTTCTTC
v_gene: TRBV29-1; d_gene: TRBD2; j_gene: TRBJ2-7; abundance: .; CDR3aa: CSVPGSSGSNKRYF; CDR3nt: TGCAGCGTTCCCGGTTCTAGCGGGAGCAACAAGCGGTACTTC
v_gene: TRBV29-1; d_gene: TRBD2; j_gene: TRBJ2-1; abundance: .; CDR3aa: CSFILRAGGPSEQFF; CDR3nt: TGCAGCTTCATTTTGAGGGCGGGAGGGCCTAGTGAGCAGTTCTTC
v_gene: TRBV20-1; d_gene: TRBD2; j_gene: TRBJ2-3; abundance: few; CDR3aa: CSALSGGITTTQNF; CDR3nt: TGCAGTGCTTTATCGGGGGGGATTACCACTACGCAGAATTTT
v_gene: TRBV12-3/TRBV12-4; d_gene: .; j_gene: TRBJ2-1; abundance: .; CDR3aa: CASSLALVGVNKQFF; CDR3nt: TGTGCCAGCAGTTTAGCCCTAGTGGGAGTCAATAAACAGTTCTTC
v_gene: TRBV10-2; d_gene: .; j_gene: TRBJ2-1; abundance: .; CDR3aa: CVSVASRDNEQFF; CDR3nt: TGCGTCAGCGTGGCATCGAGGGACAATGAGCAGTTCTTC
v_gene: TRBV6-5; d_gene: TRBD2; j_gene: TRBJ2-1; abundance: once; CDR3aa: CANTEGAGGFISRNEQFF; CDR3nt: TGTGCCAACACCGAGGGAGCGGGAGGATTTATTTCCCGCAATGAGCAGTTCTTC
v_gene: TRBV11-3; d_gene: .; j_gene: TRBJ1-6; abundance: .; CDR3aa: CAISPAMRIDSPLHF; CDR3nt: TGTGCCATCAGCCCAGCTATGAGGATTGATTCACCCCTCCACTTT
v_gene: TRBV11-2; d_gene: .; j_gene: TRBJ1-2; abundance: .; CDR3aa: CASSSLLMGGCTF; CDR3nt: TGTGCCAGCAGCTCCTTATTGATGGGGGGCTGCACCTTC
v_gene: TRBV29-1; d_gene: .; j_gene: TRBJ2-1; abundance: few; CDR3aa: CSVLMEPLQGQFF; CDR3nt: TGCAGCGTCCTAATGGAACCACTTCAGGGGCAGTTCTTC
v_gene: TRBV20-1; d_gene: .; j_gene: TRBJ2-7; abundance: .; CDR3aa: CSGMAGGTYEQCF; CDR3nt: TGCAGTGGGATGGCTGGCGGAACCTACGAGCAGTGCTTC
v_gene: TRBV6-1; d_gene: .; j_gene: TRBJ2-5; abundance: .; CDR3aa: CTSSDGLGRETQYF; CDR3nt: TGTACCAGCAGTGATGGCCTCGGGCGAGAGACCCAGTACTTC
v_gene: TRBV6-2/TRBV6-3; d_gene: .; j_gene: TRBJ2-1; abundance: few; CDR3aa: CASRRELGEQFF; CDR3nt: TGTGCCAGCAGGAGGGAACTGGGTGAGCAGTTCTTC
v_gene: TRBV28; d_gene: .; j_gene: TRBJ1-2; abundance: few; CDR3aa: CASSSAGDYTF; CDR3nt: TGTGCCAGCAGTTCTGCCGGGGACTACACCTTC
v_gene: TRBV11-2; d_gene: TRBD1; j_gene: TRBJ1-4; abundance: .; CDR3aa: CAISFDRGREKVFF; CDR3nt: TGTGCCATCAGCTTCGACAGGGGACGAGAAAAAGTGTTTTTT
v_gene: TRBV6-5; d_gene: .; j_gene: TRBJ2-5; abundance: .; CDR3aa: CGSSGTRTAGAQYF; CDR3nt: TGTGGCAGCAGTGGTACCAGGACCGCTGGGGCCCAGTATTTC
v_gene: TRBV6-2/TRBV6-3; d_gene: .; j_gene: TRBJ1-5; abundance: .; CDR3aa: CASSPSATQPRRF; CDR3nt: TGTGCCAGCAGCCCTTCGGCGACTCAGCCCCGGCGTTTT
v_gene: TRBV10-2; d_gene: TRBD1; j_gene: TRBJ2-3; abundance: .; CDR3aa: CANRYGTGVDTQYF; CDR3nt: TGCGCCAACAGATACGGGACAGGGGTAGATACGCAGTATTTT
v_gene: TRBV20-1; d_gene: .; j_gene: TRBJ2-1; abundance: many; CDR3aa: CSARDLPGGGSYNEQFF; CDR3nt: TGCAGTGCTAGAGACCTTCCCGGGGGCGGCTCCTACAATGAGCAGTTCTTC
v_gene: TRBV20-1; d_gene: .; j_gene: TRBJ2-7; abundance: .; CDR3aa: CSASTSSPSGRRSEQYF; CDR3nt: TGCAGTGCTTCGACATCCTCCCCATCCGGGAGACGGAGCGAGCAGTACTTC
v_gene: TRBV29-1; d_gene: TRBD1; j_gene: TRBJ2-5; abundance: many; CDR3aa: CSVASGQGTETQYF; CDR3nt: TGCAGCGTTGCATCGGGACAGGGGACGGAGACCCAGTACTTC
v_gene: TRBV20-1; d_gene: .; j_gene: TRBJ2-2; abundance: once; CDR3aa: CTARDTNRGTGEVFF; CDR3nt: TGCACTGCTAGAGACACCAACAGGGGAACCGGGGAGGTGTTTTTT